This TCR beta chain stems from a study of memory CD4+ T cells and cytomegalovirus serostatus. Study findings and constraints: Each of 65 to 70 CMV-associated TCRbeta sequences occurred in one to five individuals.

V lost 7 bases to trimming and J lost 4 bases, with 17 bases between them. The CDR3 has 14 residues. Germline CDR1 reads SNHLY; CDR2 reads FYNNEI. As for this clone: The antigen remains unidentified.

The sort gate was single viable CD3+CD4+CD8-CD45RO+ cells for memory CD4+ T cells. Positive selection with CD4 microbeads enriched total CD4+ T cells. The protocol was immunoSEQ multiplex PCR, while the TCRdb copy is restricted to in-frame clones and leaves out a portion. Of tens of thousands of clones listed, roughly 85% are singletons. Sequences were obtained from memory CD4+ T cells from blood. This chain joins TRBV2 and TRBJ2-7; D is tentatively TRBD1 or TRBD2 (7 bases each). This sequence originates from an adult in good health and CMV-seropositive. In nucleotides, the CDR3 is TGTGCCAGCATTGGGGAGGGGGCAAAGTACGAGCAGTACTTC. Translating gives CASIGEGAKYEQYF.